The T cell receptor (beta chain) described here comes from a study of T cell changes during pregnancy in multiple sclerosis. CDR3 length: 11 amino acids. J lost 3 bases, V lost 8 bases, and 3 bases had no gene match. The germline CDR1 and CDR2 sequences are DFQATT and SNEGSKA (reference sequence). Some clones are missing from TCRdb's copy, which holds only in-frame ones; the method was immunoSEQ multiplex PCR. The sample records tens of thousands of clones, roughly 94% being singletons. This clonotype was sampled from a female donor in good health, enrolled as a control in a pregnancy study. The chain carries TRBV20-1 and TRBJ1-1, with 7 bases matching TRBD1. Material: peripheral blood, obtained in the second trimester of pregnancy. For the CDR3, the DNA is TGCAGTCCCCAGGGGGACACTGAAGCTTTCTTT. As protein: CSPQGDTEAFF.